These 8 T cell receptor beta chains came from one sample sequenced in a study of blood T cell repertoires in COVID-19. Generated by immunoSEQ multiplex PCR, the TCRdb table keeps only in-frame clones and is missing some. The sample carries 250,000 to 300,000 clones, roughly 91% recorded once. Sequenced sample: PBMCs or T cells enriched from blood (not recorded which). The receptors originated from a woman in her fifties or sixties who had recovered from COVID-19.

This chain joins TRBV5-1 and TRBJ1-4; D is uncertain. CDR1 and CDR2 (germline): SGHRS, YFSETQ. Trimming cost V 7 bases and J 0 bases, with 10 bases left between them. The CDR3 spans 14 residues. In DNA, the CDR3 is TGCGCCAGCCCGGGAATTGCAACTAATGAAAAACTGTTTTTT. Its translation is CASPGIATNEKLFF.

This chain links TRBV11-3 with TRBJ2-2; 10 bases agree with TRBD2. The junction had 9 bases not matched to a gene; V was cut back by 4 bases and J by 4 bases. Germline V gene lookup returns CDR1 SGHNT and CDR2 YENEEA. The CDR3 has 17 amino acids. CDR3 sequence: CASSSRLAGDLTGELFF. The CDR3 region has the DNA TGTGCCAGCAGCTCTCGACTAGCGGGTGATCTCACCGGGGAGCTGTTTTTT.

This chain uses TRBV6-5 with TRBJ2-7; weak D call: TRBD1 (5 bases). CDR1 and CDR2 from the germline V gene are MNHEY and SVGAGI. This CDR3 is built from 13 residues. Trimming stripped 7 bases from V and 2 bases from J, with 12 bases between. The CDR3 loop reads CASNERGPYEQYF. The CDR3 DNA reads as TGTGCCAGCAACGAAAGGGGTCCCTACGAGCAGTACTTC.

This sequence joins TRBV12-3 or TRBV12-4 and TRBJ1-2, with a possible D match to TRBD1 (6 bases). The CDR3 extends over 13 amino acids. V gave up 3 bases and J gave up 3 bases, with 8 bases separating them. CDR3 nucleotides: TGTGCCAGCAGTTTCGGACAGCACTATGGCTACACCTTC. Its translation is CASSFGQHYGYTF.

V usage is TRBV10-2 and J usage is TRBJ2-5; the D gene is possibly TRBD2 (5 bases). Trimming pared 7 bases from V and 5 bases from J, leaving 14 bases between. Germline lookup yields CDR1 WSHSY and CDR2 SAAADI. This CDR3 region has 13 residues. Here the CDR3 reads CASTDAGGETQYF. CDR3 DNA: TGCGCCAGCACCGACGCGGGCGGCGAGACCCAGTACTTC.

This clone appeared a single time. For the CDR3, the DNA is TGTGCCATCAGAGAATCTAGCGGGGGCAGGGAGACCCAGTACTTC. This sequence encodes CAIRESSGGRETQYF. V usage is TRBV10-3 and J usage is TRBJ2-5, with 10 positions matching TRBD2. V dropped 6 bases and J dropped 5; count of bases not matched to a gene: 9. The CDR3 sequence is 15 residues long. Germline assignment: CDR1 ENHRY and CDR2 SYGVKD.

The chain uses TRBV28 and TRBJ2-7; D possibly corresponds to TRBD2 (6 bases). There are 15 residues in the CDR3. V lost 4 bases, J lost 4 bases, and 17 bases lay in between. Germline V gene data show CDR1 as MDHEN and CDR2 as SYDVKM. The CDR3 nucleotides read TGTGCCAGCAGTTCACACTCTCTTGGGGGGTACGAGCAGTACTTC. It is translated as CASSSHSLGGYEQYF.

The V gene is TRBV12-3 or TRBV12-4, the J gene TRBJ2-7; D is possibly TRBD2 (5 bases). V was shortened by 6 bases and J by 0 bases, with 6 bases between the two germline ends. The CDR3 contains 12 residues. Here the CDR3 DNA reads TGTGCCAGCAGGGGGAGCTCCTACGAGCAGTACTTC. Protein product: CASRGSSYEQYF.